Listed below are T cell receptor beta chains from one sample, sequenced in a study of post-analysis software for immune sequencing data. From the PCR reads, TCRdb called clonotypes with MiXCR, one entry per CDR3 protein. Among 250,000 to 300,000 distinct CDR3 sequences, roughly a third were seen once, and the ten largest hold more than 4%. What was sequenced was blood. The receptor source for this set is a girl between 10 and 17 years old with multiple sclerosis. The CDR3 runs from the conserved cysteine through the conserved F or W. D genes are given only for firm matches. Rows give clone size only sometimes, using once, few, many, or a class for an expanded clone.

clone size: few
J gene: TRBJ1-1
V gene: TRBV29-1
D gene: TRBD1
CDR3 protein: CSVPGGQGLNTEVFF

clone size: many
J gene: TRBJ2-3
V gene: TRBV20-1
D gene: NA
CDR3 protein: CSARLYGSTDTQYF

clone size: NA
J gene: TRBJ2-3
V gene: TRBV28
D gene: NA
CDR3 protein: CASITAGLDTQYF

clone size: NA
J gene: TRBJ2-3
V gene: TRBV4-1
D gene: NA
CDR3 protein: CASSQDQTAPQYF

clone size: NA
J gene: TRBJ1-1
V gene: TRBV5-5
D gene: TRBD1
CDR3 protein: CASSSGQGYTEALF

clone size: many
J gene: TRBJ1-2
V gene: TRBV6-4
D gene: TRBD1
CDR3 protein: CASSGGQGFGYTF

clone size: once
J gene: TRBJ2-5
V gene: TRBV29-1
D gene: NA
CDR3 protein: CSVKTVHQETQYF

clone size: many
J gene: TRBJ1-1
V gene: TRBV6-4
D gene: NA
CDR3 protein: CASSERGDTEAFF

clone size: many
J gene: TRBJ2-1
V gene: TRBV4-1
D gene: NA
CDR3 protein: CASSRLPGPYNEQFF

clone size: many
J gene: TRBJ1-5
V gene: TRBV20-1
D gene: NA
CDR3 protein: CSARGNQPQHF

clone size: many
J gene: TRBJ2-4
V gene: TRBV19
D gene: NA
CDR3 protein: CASRDRLAKNIQYF

clone size: many
J gene: TRBJ2-3
V gene: TRBV27
D gene: NA
CDR3 protein: CASSSRSDTQYF

clone size: many
J gene: TRBJ1-2
V gene: TRBV10-3
D gene: NA
CDR3 protein: CAISETLNYGYTF

clone size: NA
J gene: TRBJ1-3
V gene: TRBV20-1
D gene: TRBD1
CDR3 protein: CSAPTGLSSGNTIYF

clone size: many
J gene: TRBJ2-3
V gene: TRBV5-1
D gene: TRBD2
CDR3 protein: CASSLARLAGGVDTQYF

clone size: many
J gene: TRBJ2-3
V gene: TRBV20-1
D gene: TRBD2
CDR3 protein: CSARPLTSGRAGGPQYF

clone size: many
J gene: TRBJ2-1
V gene: TRBV12-3/TRBV12-4
D gene: TRBD2
CDR3 protein: CASSSSLQREGGNEQFF

clone size: many
J gene: TRBJ1-1
V gene: TRBV7-2
D gene: TRBD1
CDR3 protein: CASSSRGGNTEAFF

clone size: NA
J gene: TRBJ2-2
V gene: TRBV9
D gene: NA
CDR3 protein: CASSVVGGELFF

clone size: NA
J gene: TRBJ2-1
V gene: TRBV7-3
D gene: TRBD2
CDR3 protein: CASGPGASGYNEQFF

clone size: many
J gene: TRBJ2-3
V gene: TRBV5-6
D gene: TRBD2
CDR3 protein: CASSVRTSPDTQYF

clone size: many
J gene: TRBJ2-1
V gene: TRBV5-6
D gene: NA
CDR3 protein: CASSTPGQVYNEQFF